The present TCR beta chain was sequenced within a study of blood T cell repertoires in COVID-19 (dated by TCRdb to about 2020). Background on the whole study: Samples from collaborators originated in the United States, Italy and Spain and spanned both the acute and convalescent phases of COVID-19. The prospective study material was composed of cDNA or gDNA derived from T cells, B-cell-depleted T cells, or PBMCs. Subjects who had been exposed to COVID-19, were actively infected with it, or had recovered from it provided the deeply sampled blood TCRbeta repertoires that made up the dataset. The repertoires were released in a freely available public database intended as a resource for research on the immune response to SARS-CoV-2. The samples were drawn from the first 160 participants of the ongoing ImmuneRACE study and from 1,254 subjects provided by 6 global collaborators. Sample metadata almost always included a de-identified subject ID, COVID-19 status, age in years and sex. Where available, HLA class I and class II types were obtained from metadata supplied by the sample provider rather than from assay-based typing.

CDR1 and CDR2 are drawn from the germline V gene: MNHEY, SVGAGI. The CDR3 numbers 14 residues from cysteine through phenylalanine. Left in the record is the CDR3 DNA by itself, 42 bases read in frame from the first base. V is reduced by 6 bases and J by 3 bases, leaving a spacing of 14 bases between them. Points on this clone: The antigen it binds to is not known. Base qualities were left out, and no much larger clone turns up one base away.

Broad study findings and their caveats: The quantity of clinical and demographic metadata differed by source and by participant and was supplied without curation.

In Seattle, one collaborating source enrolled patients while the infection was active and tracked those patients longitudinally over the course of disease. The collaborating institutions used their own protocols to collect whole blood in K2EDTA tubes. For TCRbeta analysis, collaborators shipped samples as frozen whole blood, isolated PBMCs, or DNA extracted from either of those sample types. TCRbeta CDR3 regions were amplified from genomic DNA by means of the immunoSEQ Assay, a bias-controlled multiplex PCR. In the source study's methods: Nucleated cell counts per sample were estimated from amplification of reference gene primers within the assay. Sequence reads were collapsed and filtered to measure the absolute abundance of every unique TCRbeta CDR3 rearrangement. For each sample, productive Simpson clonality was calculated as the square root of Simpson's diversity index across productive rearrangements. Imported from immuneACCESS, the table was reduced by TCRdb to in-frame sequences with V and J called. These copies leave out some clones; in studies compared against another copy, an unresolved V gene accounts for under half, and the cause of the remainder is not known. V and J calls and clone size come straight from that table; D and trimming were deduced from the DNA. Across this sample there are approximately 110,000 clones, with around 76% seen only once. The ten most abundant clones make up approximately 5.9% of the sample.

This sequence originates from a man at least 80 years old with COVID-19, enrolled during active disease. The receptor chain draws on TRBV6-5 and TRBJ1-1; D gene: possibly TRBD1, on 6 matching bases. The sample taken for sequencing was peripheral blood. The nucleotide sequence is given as TGTGCCAGCAGACACACAGGGTCCTACACTGAAGCTTTCTTT. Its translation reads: CASRHTGSYTEAFF.